The present TCR beta chain was sequenced within a study of blood T cell repertoires in COVID-19. The method was immunoSEQ multiplex PCR; TCRdb's version includes in-frame clones alone and lacks a portion of them. The repertoire holds about 340,000 clones, with 80% to 90% as singletons. The germline CDR1 and CDR2 sequences are SGHNT and YYREEE (reference sequence). CDR3 length: 13 amino acids. V gave up 4 bases and J gave up 3 bases, with 10 bases separating them. The sample taken for sequencing was peripheral blood. The chain recombines TRBV5-4 with TRBJ1-1; D unresolved. The TCR originated in a woman aged 55 to 70 with COVID-19, enrolled during active disease. CDR3 sequence: CASSPPSDTEAFF. DNA for the CDR3: TGTGCCAGCAGCCCTCCTAGCGACACTGAAGCTTTCTTT.